The 29 T cell receptor beta chains below come from one sample, sequenced in a study of memory CD4+ T cells and cytomegalovirus serostatus (dated by TCRdb to the late 2010s). A FACSAria II was used to sort memory CD4+ T cells, defined as single viable CD3+CD4+CD8-CD45RO+ cells. The library relied on the immunoSEQ multiplex PCR assay. TCRdb provides this immuneACCESS table in a form limited to in-frame rearrangements. Some clones are lacking; in checked studies, under half of them reflect an unresolved V gene, and why the rest are absent is not known. This sample gives some 46,000 clones in total; around 74% of them show up just once. The ten top clones hold 0.61% of the sample. Sequencing input: memory CD4+ T cells from blood. The receptors originated from an adult in good health and CMV-seronegative.

The CDR3 protein is CASSLNGMAAAGRGTDTQYF. CDR3 in DNA: TGTGCCAGCAGCTTAAATGGGATGGCTGCGGCAGGGAGAGGCACAGATACGCAGTATTTT. The chain combines TRBV7-3 with TRBJ2-3, with D perhaps given as TRBD1 or TRBD2 (5 bases each). V was pared by 1 base and J by 1 base, with 24 bases between. This CDR3 contains 20 residues. Germline CDR1 and CDR2: SGHTA and FQGTGA.

J is TRBJ2-7 and V is TRBV11-2; 14 bases match TRBD2. In germline, CDR1 is SGHAT, CDR2 FQNNGV. The CDR3 has 16 residues. The V gene end was trimmed by 7 bases and the J gene end by 5 bases; junction bases not matched to a gene: 10. This chain's CDR3 is CASIKGTSGGVNEQYF. CDR3 nucleotide sequence: TGTGCCAGCATCAAGGGGACTAGCGGGGGTGTGAACGAGCAGTACTTC. The full variable domain, its missing parts supplied by reference TRBV11-2 and TRBJ2-7, is EAGVAQSPRYKIIEKRQSVAFWCNPISGHATLYWYQQILGQGPKLLIQFQNNGVVDDSQLPKDRFSAERLKGVDSTLKIQPAKLEDSAVYLCASIKGTSGGVNEQYFGPGTRLTVT.

The rearrangement links TRBV5-1 to TRBJ2-5; TRBD2 matches 10 bases. V gave up 0 bases and J gave up 4 bases; unmatched junction bases: 6. Per germline, CDR1 SGHRS and CDR2 YFSETQ. This CDR3 spans 16 amino acids. CDR3 in DNA: TGCGCCAGCAGCTTGGATCAGCGGGGGGGCCGAGAGACCCAGTACTTC. Translating it yields CASSLDQRGGRETQYF.

The CDR3 spells CASRHQGYEQYF. The CDR3 DNA is TGTGCCAGCAGACATCAGGGCTACGAGCAGTACTTC. The rearrangement links TRBV6-5 to TRBJ2-7; D perhaps matches TRBD1 (5 bases). Trimming pared 6 bases from V and 3 bases from J, leaving 9 bases between. This CDR3 is 12 amino acids long. Germline V gene sequence: CDR1 MNHEY, CDR2 SVGAGI.

The J gene is TRBJ1-5, the V gene TRBV19, with D uncertain. Germline V gene lookup returns CDR1 LNHDA and CDR2 SQIVND (reference sequence). The CDR3 sequence is 15 residues long. V lost 1 base and J lost 7, with 14 bases in between. CDR3 bases: TGTGCCAGTAGTATAGGGTTTTTGAGGGAACAGCCCCAGCATTTT. Amino acids: CASSIGFLREQPQHF.

This clone was seen once. The J gene is TRBJ2-3, the V gene TRBV19, with 8 nucleotides matching TRBD2. Germline V gene data show CDR1 as LNHDA and CDR2 as SQIVND (reference sequence). Unmatched junction bases numbered 2, after V lost 8 bases and J lost 1 base. This CDR3 comprises 13 residues. As DNA, the CDR3 is TGTGCCAGTCGGGGGGGAGGCACAGATACGCAGTATTTT. Translated, it gives CASRGGGTDTQYF. Full variable domain (outside the CDR3, taken from reference TRBV19 and TRBJ2-3): DGGITQSPKYLFRKEGQNVTLSCEQNLNHDAMYWYRQDPGQGLRLIYYSQIVNDFQKGDIAEGYSVSREKKESFPLTVTSAQKNPTAFYLCASRGGGTDTQYFGPGTRLTVL.

The chain has TRBV27 and TRBJ2-7; D remains unclear. CDR3 length: 14 amino acids. Germline lookup yields CDR1 MNHEY and CDR2 SMNVEV (reference sequence). V lost 6 bases, J lost 0 bases, and 12 bases lay in between. CDR3 region: CASRTSGNSYEQYF. CDR3 DNA sequence: TGTGCCAGCAGGACTTCAGGTAACTCCTACGAGCAGTACTTC.

The chain employs TRBV2 and TRBJ2-5, with 10 bases lining up with TRBD2. Germline V CDR1 and CDR2: SNHLY, FYNNEI. The CDR3 is 14 residues long. Unmatched junction bases numbered 10, after V lost 4 bases and J lost 11 bases. DNA of the CDR3: TGTGCCAGCAGTGCGAAGCGGGGGGGCCGGGAGCAGTACTTC. Amino acids: CASSAKRGGREQYF.

The chain links TRBV6-6 to TRBJ1-1; 7 nucleotides align to TRBD1. The germline V gene has CDR1 MNHNY and CDR2 SVGAGI (reference sequence). The CDR3 length is 14 residues. Germline trimming cut 6 bases from V and 3 bases from J; bases unmatched to any gene: 7. The CDR3 DNA is TGTGCCAGCAGAAACGGACAGGCCGACACTGAAGCTTTCTTT. Protein sequence: CASRNGQADTEAFF.

This chain joins TRBV7-2 and TRBJ2-1; TRBD2 aligns across 9 bases. The CDR3 is 15 amino acids. With 1 base clipped from V and 8 bases from J, the junction kept 6 bases outside the gene matches. Per germline, CDR1 SGHTA and CDR2 FQGNSA. The CDR3 sequence: CASSLDGTSHDEQFF. The CDR3 DNA reads as TGTGCCAGCAGCTTAGACGGGACTAGCCACGATGAGCAGTTCTTC.

The chain is built from TRBV9 and TRBJ2-5; tentative D call: TRBD2 (5 bases). The CDR3 length is 16 residues. Germline V gives CDR1 SGDLS, CDR2 YYNGEE. V lost 6 bases to trimming and J lost 0 bases, with 18 bases between them. The CDR3 sequence: CASTPGSFGYQETQYF. CDR3 sequence (DNA): TGTGCCAGCACCCCGGGGTCGTTCGGGTACCAAGAGACCCAGTACTTC.

The chain uses TRBV5-1 and TRBJ2-5, with 13 bases that match TRBD2. CDR3 length: 16 amino acids. Germline trimming cut 4 bases from V and 4 bases from J; bases unmatched to any gene: 7. Germline CDR1 is SGHRS and CDR2 is YFSETQ. CDR3 coding DNA: TGCGCCAGCAGCAGGGGACTAGCGGGACGGCGAGAGACCCAGTACTTC. Protein: CASSRGLAGRRETQYF.

The genes are TRBV5-4 and TRBJ1-1; D unclear. This CDR3 is built from 15 residues. The V gene lost 0 bases and the J gene lost 4 bases, with 13 bases spanning the gap. From germline, CDR1 is SGHNT and CDR2 YYREEE (reference sequence). The CDR3 region has the DNA TGTGCCAGCAGCTTGGAGGAGACCCGGGGCACTGAAGCTTTCTTT. Its translation is CASSLEETRGTEAFF. Drawing the rest from reference TRBV5-4 and TRBJ1-1, the complete variable domain is ETGVTQSPTHLIKTRGQQVTLRCSSQSGHNTVSWYQQALGQGPQFIFQYYREEENGRGNFPPRFSGLQFPNYSSELNVNALELDDSALYLCASSLEETRGTEAFFGQGTRLTVV.

J is TRBJ1-1 and V is TRBV29-1, with D maybe TRBD1 (5 bases). CDR3 size: 14 residues. Germline V gene lookup returns CDR1 SQVTM and CDR2 ANQGSEA. V gave up 6 bases and J gave up 10 bases, with 24 bases separating them. In DNA, the CDR3 is TGCAGCGTAGGGTCGGGGGTGAGAGGTGTTCGAGCTTTCTTT. Amino acid sequence: CSVGSGVRGVRAFF.

V and J are TRBV6-1 and TRBJ2-7, with D maybe TRBD2 (6 bases). V lost 7 bases and J 1 base, leaving 8 bases between the germline ends. Germline loops: CDR1 MNHNS, CDR2 SASEGT. CDR3 length: 12 residues. CDR3 amino acids: CASTGLSYEQYF. The CDR3 DNA is TGTGCCAGCACCGGACTATCCTACGAGCAGTACTTC.

The chain employs TRBV28 and TRBJ1-5; D possibly corresponds to TRBD1 (5 bases). Germline values: CDR1 MDHEN, CDR2 SYDVKM. Trimming shortened V by 3 bases and J by 6 bases, and 6 bases separated the two germline ends. The CDR3 is 12 amino acids. The CDR3 here is CASSLGGQPQHF. CDR3 sequence (DNA): TGTGCCAGCAGTTTGGGGGGTCAGCCCCAGCATTTT.

The V gene is TRBV30, the J gene TRBJ1-4; D call uncertain. The CDR3 contains 14 residues. Germline values: CDR1 GTSNPN, CDR2 SVGIG (reference sequence). Deletions cut 5 bases from V and 0 bases from J, with 10 bases between. The CDR3 protein is CAWGNGATNEKLFF. The CDR3 nucleotides read TGTGCCTGGGGTAACGGGGCAACTAATGAAAAACTGTTTTTT.

This clone occurred a few times. V usage is TRBV11-1 and J usage is TRBJ1-4; TRBD1 is a possible D gene (5 bases). This CDR3 is built from 18 residues. Trimming shortened V by 2 bases and J by 5 bases, and 21 bases separated the two germline ends. Germline CDR1 SGHAT, CDR2 FQDESV (reference sequence). The CDR3 region is CASSLRPGGTATNEKLFF. As DNA, the CDR3 is TGTGCCAGCAGCTTACGTCCCGGGGGAACAGCGACGAATGAAAAACTGTTTTTT.

The table lists this clone with a count of one. The chain couples TRBV19 to TRBJ2-1, with D tentatively TRBD2 (5 bases). The CDR3 sequence is 14 residues long. V lost 5 bases, J lost 0 bases, and 8 bases lay in between. In germline, CDR1 is LNHDA, CDR2 SQIVND (reference sequence). The CDR3 bases are TGTGCCAGTAGTTGGACTGGCTCCTACAATGAGCAGTTCTTC. As protein: CASSWTGSYNEQFF.

V gene TRBV6-1 combines with J gene TRBJ2-5; 7 bases match TRBD1. Per the germline V gene, CDR1 is MNHNS and CDR2 is SASEGT. With 4 bases clipped from V and 2 bases from J, the junction kept 7 bases outside the gene matches. The CDR3 length is 15 residues. The CDR3 sequence: CASSAGTVLQETQYF. The CDR3 DNA sequence: TGTGCCAGCAGTGCCGGGACAGTACTACAAGAGACCCAGTACTTC.

This chain connects TRBV6-5 to TRBJ2-1; D uncertain. V was cut by 2 bases and J by 2 bases, with 7 bases left in between. The CDR3 runs to 14 residues. Germline assignment: CDR1 MNHEY and CDR2 SVGAGI. The CDR3 coding sequence is TGTGCCAGCAGTTACGCCGAAGCCTACAATGAGCAGTTCTTC. This encodes CASSYAEAYNEQFF.

This clone has only a few counts. This chain joins TRBV15 and TRBJ1-3; D is uncertain. The CDR3 covers 14 residues. CDR1 LNHNV and CDR2 YYDKDF come from the germline V gene (reference sequence). With 5 bases removed from V and 0 bases from J, the gap between germline ends came to 8 bases. The CDR3 here is CATSGGNSGNTIYF. In DNA, the CDR3 is TGTGCCACCAGCGGAGGGAACTCTGGAAACACCATATATTTT.

This clone has a handful of counts. CDR3 nucleotide sequence: TGTGCCAGTAGAGGTCGGGACCTTCTTCATGAAGCTTTCTTT. Its translation: CASRGRDLLHEAFF. The rearrangement uses TRBV19 and TRBJ1-1; D might be TRBD1 (5 bases). Trimming cost V 6 bases and J 7 bases, with 18 bases left between them. Per the germline V gene, CDR1 is LNHDA and CDR2 is SQIVND (reference sequence). This CDR3 comprises 14 residues.

The chain links TRBV2 to TRBJ1-5; the D gene is possibly TRBD1 (6 bases). CDR1 and CDR2 (germline): SNHLY, FYNNEI. The CDR3 has 15 residues. With 4 bases removed from V and 3 bases from J, the gap between germline ends came to 13 bases. CDR3 loop: CASSVSGTYNQPQHF. Written as DNA, the CDR3 is TGTGCCAGCAGTGTGTCCGGGACATACAATCAGCCCCAGCATTTT. Drawing the rest from reference TRBV2 and TRBJ1-5, the complete variable domain is EPEVTQTPSHQVTQMGQEVILRCVPISNHLYFYWYRQILGQKVEFLVSFYNNEISEKSEIFDDQFSVERPDGSNFTLKIRSTKLEDSAMYFCASSVSGTYNQPQHFGDGTRLSIL.

This clone has a single count. J is TRBJ1-2 and V is TRBV9, with 11 nucleotides matching TRBD1. The CDR3 spans 14 residues. The germline V gene encodes CDR1 SGDLS and CDR2 YYNGEE. With 3 bases clipped from V and 7 bases from J, the junction kept 5 bases outside the gene matches. Written as DNA, the CDR3 is TGTGCCAGCAGCGCGGGACAGGGGGGTCGTGGCTACACCTTC. The encoded protein is CASSAGQGGRGYTF.

The chain carries TRBV5-4 and TRBJ1-5; D uncertain. CDR1 SGHNT and CDR2 YYREEE come from the germline V gene (reference sequence). The CDR3 totals 14 residues. Trimming shortened V by 3 bases and J by 4 bases, and 11 bases separated the two germline ends. The CDR3 DNA is TGTGCCAGCAGCTCCCTCCCGGGGAATCAGCCCCAGCATTTT. Its protein product is CASSSLPGNQPQHF. Full variable domain (missing parts from reference TRBV5-4 and TRBJ1-5): ETGVTQSPTHLIKTRGQQVTLRCSSQSGHNTVSWYQQALGQGPQFIFQYYREEENGRGNFPPRFSGLQFPNYSSELNVNALELDDSALYLCASSSLPGNQPQHFGDGTRLSIL.

The V call is TRBV7-3, the J call TRBJ1-1, with D tentatively TRBD1 (5 bases). The CDR3 has 13 amino acids. Germline V gene sequence: CDR1 SGHTA, CDR2 FQGTGA. Trimming left V 2 bases short and J 5 bases short, with 9 bases between. The CDR3 protein is CASSLHRTTEAFF. In DNA, the CDR3 is TGTGCCAGCAGCTTACACAGGACAACTGAAGCTTTCTTT. Full variable domain (rest looked up from reference TRBV7-3 and TRBJ1-1): GAGVSQTPSNKVTEKGKYVELRCDPISGHTALYWYRQSLGQGPEFLIYFQGTGAADDSGLPNDRFFAVRPEGSVSTLKIQRTERGDSAVYLCASSLHRTTEAFFGQGTRLTVV.

The J gene is TRBJ2-6, the V gene TRBV10-3; D gene uncertain. The CDR3 runs to 16 residues. V shed 0 bases and J shed 4 bases, with 10 bases lying between them. Germline V lookup: CDR1 ENHRY, CDR2 SYGVKD. CDR3 region: CAISESRFTGANVLTF. In DNA, the CDR3 is TGTGCCATCAGTGAGTCGAGGTTCACCGGGGCCAACGTCCTGACTTTC.

This sequence joins TRBV9 and TRBJ2-3, with D perhaps matching TRBD2 (6 bases). This CDR3 is 15 amino acids long. Trimming left V 4 bases short and J 3 bases short, with 15 bases between. In germline, CDR1 is SGDLS, CDR2 YYNGEE. CDR3 sequence reads: CASSSGTPPTDTQYF. The CDR3 bases are TGTGCCAGCAGCTCTGGGACTCCCCCGACAGATACGCAGTATTTT. The full variable domain, with the rest looked up from reference TRBV9 and TRBJ2-3, is DSGVTQTPKHLITATGQRVTLRCSPRSGDLSVYWYQQSLDQGLQFLIQYYNGEERAKGNILERFSAQQFPDLHSELNLSSLELGDSALYFCASSSGTPPTDTQYFGPGTRLTVL.